Listed below are T cell receptor beta chains from one sample, sequenced in a study of Ad26.COV2.S vaccination and SARS-CoV-2 variants. Measured with immunoSEQ multiplex PCR; TCRdb has only the in-frame clones, and not every one. The sample holds roughly 400,000 clones, about 92% seen once. This sample comprised peripheral blood, obtained in a trial of Ad26.COV2.S vaccine versus placebo. Receptors originate from a person aged 18-60 years who received the Ad26.COV2.S COVID-19 vaccine or a placebo. Both conserved end residues are part of each CDR3. D genes are given only for firm matches. Clone size is stated in some rows and not others, as once, few, many or a class when expanded.

clone_size j_call v_call d_call cdr3_nt cdr3_aa
- TRBJ1-2 TRBV7-9 - TGTGCCAGCAGCTTAGGGGGCCCGGATGGCTACACCTTC CASSLGGPDGYTF
- TRBJ2-1 TRBV28 - TGTGCCAGCAGTTTAAAATGGGCATGGGTTGAGCAGTTCTTC CASSLKWAWVEQFF
- TRBJ2-7 TRBV5-6 TRBD1 TGTGCCAGCACCCGGACAGGGGGCGACGAGCAGTACTTC CASTRTGGDEQYF
- TRBJ2-1 TRBV7-8 - TGTGCCAGCAGCTTGGGGCGACTAGGGCCTTACAATGAGCAGTTCTTC CASSLGRLGPYNEQFF
- TRBJ2-3 TRBV7-3 - TGTGCCAGCAGCTCACAGGGCTGGGGCACAGATACGCAGTATTTT CASSSQGWGTDTQYF
- TRBJ2-3 TRBV5-1 - TGCGCCAGCAGCTCTCAACTATCTTCTAGGGGCACAGATACGCAGTATTTT CASSSQLSSRGTDTQYF
once TRBJ2-1 TRBV27 - TGTGCCAGCAGTTCAAGTCCCGGGGGGCGGGAGCAGTTCTTC CASSSSPGGREQFF
- TRBJ2-7 TRBV7-9 TRBD1 TGTGCCAGCAGCTTAGGGCAGGGGGCCCACGAGCAGTACTTC CASSLGQGAHEQYF
- TRBJ2-5 TRBV15 - TGTGCCACCCAGGCGGGCGGGGAGACCCAGTACTTC CATQAGGETQYF
- TRBJ2-1 TRBV4-3 TRBD1 TGCGCCAGCAGCGCGGGGACAGGGAACAATGAGCAGTTCTTC CASSAGTGNNEQFF
- TRBJ2-2 TRBV4-3 TRBD1 TGCGCCAGCAGCCAGTCTGGGACAGCCCTAACTATGGGGGAGCTGTTTTTT CASSQSGTALTMGELFF
- TRBJ1-2 TRBV19 TRBD1 TGTGCCAGCCTGGGACAGGGAAGTGATGGCTACACCTTC CASLGQGSDGYTF
- TRBJ2-5 TRBV27 TRBD2 TGTGCCAGCAGTCCCCGACTAGCGAGGGAGACCCAGTACTTC CASSPRLARETQYF
- TRBJ2-7 TRBV27 TRBD2 TGTGCCAGCAGTCCCGAGCCGGGACTAGCGGGATACGAGCAGTACTTC CASSPEPGLAGYEQYF
few TRBJ2-2 TRBV7-8 - TGTGCCAGCAGCTATAATCTTCGGGAGCTGTTTTTT CASSYNLRELFF
- TRBJ1-5 TRBV24-1 - TGTGCCACCAGTGATTTGCATACGAGGTCAGTAAATAGCAATCAGCCCCAGCATTTT CATSDLHTRSVNSNQPQHF
- TRBJ2-1 TRBV5-1 TRBD2 TGCGCCAGCAGCTTGGAGGGTCTAGCGGGAGTAAACGAGCAGTTCTTC CASSLEGLAGVNEQFF
- TRBJ2-1 TRBV5-4 TRBD2 TGTGCCAGCAGCGCGGGACTAGCGGGAGGTGCCTACAATGAGCAGTTCTTC CASSAGLAGGAYNEQFF
- TRBJ2-1 TRBV27 TRBD2 TGTGCCAGCAGTTCGGGACTAGCGGGCTACAATGAGCAGTTCTTC CASSSGLAGYNEQFF
- TRBJ2-7 TRBV18 - TGTGCCAGCTCATCTCAGACAGCCTCCTACGAGCAGTACTTC CASSSQTASYEQYF
- TRBJ2-7 TRBV4-1 TRBD2 TGCGCCAGCAGCCAAGCCGCGCTAACAGCGGGGGCCTACGAGCAGTACTTC CASSQAALTAGAYEQYF
- TRBJ2-3 TRBV3-1/TRBV3-2 - TGTGCCAGCAGCCAAGCGGAGGGAACGCAGTATTTT CASSQAEGTQYF
- TRBJ2-2 TRBV5-4 TRBD2 TGTGCCACCCACACCGTAGCGGGAGCCAACACCGGGGAGCTGTTTTTT CATHTVAGANTGELFF
- TRBJ2-7 TRBV27 - TGTGCCAGCAGCCCACGGGACAACTCCTACGAGCAGTACTTC CASSPRDNSYEQYF
- TRBJ2-7 TRBV19 - TGTGCCAGCTCTTTGCCAGGAGGAACCTACGAGCAGTACTTC CASSLPGGTYEQYF
- TRBJ2-5 TRBV27 TRBD1 TGTGCCAGCAGTCCCGGGACAGGGGTACAAGAGACCCAGTACTTC CASSPGTGVQETQYF
- TRBJ1-5 TRBV6-1 TRBD1 TGTGCCAGCAGTGAAGAGACAGGGGTTGGGGGTCAGCCCCAGCATTTT CASSEETGVGGQPQHF
- TRBJ2-1 TRBV6-6 TRBD2 TGTGCCAGCAGTTACACGGGACTAGCGGGATACAATGAGCAGTTCTTC CASSYTGLAGYNEQFF
- TRBJ1-1 TRBV12-3/TRBV12-4 - TGTGCCAGCAAACGCCGGGGCGAGACTGAAGCTTTCTTT CASKRRGETEAFF
- TRBJ2-5 TRBV11-2 - TGTGCCAGCAGCGGCCGAAGAGGGACCCAGTACTTC CASSGRRGTQYF
- TRBJ1-1 TRBV27 - TGTGCCAGCAGTTTATTTGGGCAGGGTGAAGCTTTCTTT CASSLFGQGEAFF
- TRBJ1-2 TRBV20-1 - TGCAGTGCTAGTTGGCAATACGATGGCTACACCTTC CSASWQYDGYTF
- TRBJ2-7 TRBV12-3/TRBV12-4 - TGTGCCAGCAGTTTGGGCAGGTCCTACGAGCAGTACTTC CASSLGRSYEQYF
- TRBJ2-1 TRBV28 - TGTGCCAGCAGTTCCCAGGGGCAAGGGGGGAATCCGGCGTTCTTC CASSSQGQGGNPAFF
- TRBJ2-5 TRBV9 - TGTGCCAGCAGCCCCCATAACCCCCAAGAGACCCAGTACTTC CASSPHNPQETQYF
- TRBJ2-2 TRBV28 - TGTGCCAGCAGTTCCTCGGACCGGTCTCCGGAGCTGTTTTTT CASSSSDRSPELFF
- TRBJ1-4 TRBV7-9 TRBD1 TGTGCCAGCAGAACGACAGGGGGCGACGAAAAACTGTTTTTT CASRTTGGDEKLFF
- TRBJ1-5 TRBV19 - TGTGCCAGTAGTATTCGCTTGGCGGGACCGTATCAGCCCCAGCATTTT CASSIRLAGPYQPQHF
- TRBJ1-6 TRBV9 TRBD1 TGTGCCAGCAGCGTCGACATTTTAACAGGGGGAGTCAATTCACCCCTCCACTTT CASSVDILTGGVNSPLHF
- TRBJ2-7 TRBV18 - TGTGCCAGCTCACCTTACCAGACAGTCACCTACGAGCAGTACTTC CASSPYQTVTYEQYF
- TRBJ2-1 TRBV5-4 TRBD2 TGTGCCAGCAGCTCCCTCGGGTCTAGCGGGAGTAATGGTGAGCAGTTCTTC CASSSLGSSGSNGEQFF
once TRBJ2-5 TRBV28 - TGTGCCAGCAGACTGGCGGCCCGGGAGACCCAGTACTTC CASRLAARETQYF
- TRBJ2-5 TRBV14 - TGTGCCAGCAGCCAAGATAGCGCGTCCGGCCGTCAGACCCAGTACTTC CASSQDSASGRQTQYF
- TRBJ1-5 TRBV27 - TGTGCCAGCAGCCCTCGGGCTAGCAATCAGCCCCAGCATTTT CASSPRASNQPQHF